Below are 30 T cell receptor beta chains sequenced from a single sample in a study of beta chain features in type 1 diabetes. As every portion of the isolated RNA was reverse transcribed, the sequencing read expressed TCRB transcripts. Sequenced by immunoSEQ multiplex PCR; TCRdb stores in-frame clones only, minus some. The sample has hundreds of thousands of clones; 25% to 35% are singletons. Input material: naive CD4+ T cells from blood. These receptors all come from a man younger than 35 in good health.

This chain joins TRBV25-1 and TRBJ2-1; D might be TRBD1 or TRBD2, each matching 5 bases. The CDR3 consists of 15 residues. Trimming stripped 6 bases from V and 4 bases from J, with 16 bases between. Looked up from germline, CDR1 is MGHDK and CDR2 is SYGVNS. CDR3 DNA: TGTGCCAGCAGCCCAGGTTTGGGGGAGTACAATGAGCAGTTCTTC. It yields the protein CASSPGLGEYNEQFF.

The rearrangement uses TRBV21-1 and TRBJ2-5; the table's D gene call, TRBD2, was not cross checked with the DNA. TRBV21-1 is termed a pseudogene. This CDR3 spans 17 amino acids. For the CDR3, the DNA is TGTGCCAGCAGCACAACCGATAGCGGGAGGGCCGAGGAGACCCAGTACTTC. Translated: CASSTTDSGRAEETQYF.

This clone was recorded a few times. J is TRBJ2-7 and V is TRBV7-9, with 7 bases matching TRBD1. Germline V gives CDR1 SEHNR, CDR2 FQNEAQ (reference sequence). V lost 4 bases, J lost 6 bases, and 6 bases stayed unmatched. This CDR3 comprises 13 residues. The CDR3 DNA reads TGTGCCAGCAGCTCGCGACAGGGCGGCGAGCAGTACTTC. As protein: CASSSRQGGEQYF.

The chain employs TRBV6-1 and TRBJ2-3, with D uncertain. V lost 6 bases and J 6 bases, leaving 13 bases between the germline ends. CDR1 MNHNS and CDR2 SASEGT come from the germline V gene. The CDR3 totals 13 residues. This chain's CDR3 is CASSAEMADTQYF. CDR3 DNA sequence: TGTGCCAGCAGCGCCGAAATGGCGGATACGCAGTATTTT.

The V gene is TRBV30, the J gene TRBJ1-1; D is perhaps TRBD1 (5 bases). Germline CDR1 GTSNPN, CDR2 SVGIG (reference sequence). The V and J ends lost 8 bases and 3 bases respectively, with 13 bases between them. The CDR3 is 12 residues long. The DNA of the CDR3 is TGTGCCGTTTTGACAGCCTACACTGAAGCTTTCTTT. It specifies CAVLTAYTEAFF.

As concerns this clone: This sample includes further DNA sequences coding for the same CDR3. The CDR3 sequence: CAWSVRETQYF. The DNA of the CDR3 is TGTGCCTGGAGTGTAAGGGAGACCCAGTACTTC. The chain recombines TRBV30 with TRBJ2-5, with D unresolved. V lost 0 bases, J lost 5 bases, and 4 bases lay in between. Germline loops: CDR1 GTSNPN, CDR2 SVGIG (reference sequence). The length of the CDR3 is 11 residues.

The sample holds a few counts of this clone. This sequence joins TRBV18 and TRBJ2-5; D gene unclear. The V gene lost 0 bases and the J gene lost 5 bases, with 10 bases spanning the gap. Germline loops: CDR1 KGHSH, CDR2 LQKENI. This CDR3 is 14 amino acids long. CDR3 loop: CASSPPAYKETQYF. The CDR3 bases are TGTGCCAGCTCACCACCGGCGTACAAGGAGACCCAGTACTTC. Supplemented by reference TRBV18 and TRBJ2-5, the full variable domain reads NAGVMQNPRHLVRRRGQEARLRCSPMKGHSHVYWYRQLPEEGLKFMVYLQKENIIDESGMPKERFSAEFPKEGPSILRIQQVVRGDSAAYFCASSPPAYKETQYFGPGTRLLVL.

CDR3 sequence (DNA): TGTGCCAGCAGCCTTCCGACAGGGCAGCAGTACTTC. Residues: CASSLPTGQQYF. The chain has TRBV5-6 and TRBJ2-7, with 7 bases identical to TRBD1. Germline assignment: CDR1 SGHDT and CDR2 YYEEEE. The trim removed 4 bases at V and 8 bases at J, leaving 6 bases unmatched. The CDR3 is 12 residues long.

The chain uses TRBV5-6 and TRBJ1-1; D is undetermined. V gave up 4 bases and J gave up 1 base, with 11 bases separating them. The CDR3 runs 14 residues. CDR1 and CDR2 (germline): SGHDT, YYEEEE. For the CDR3, the DNA is TGTGCCAGCAGCCGTCCGGCTGCGAACACTGAAGCTTTCTTT. It translates to CASSRPAANTEAFF.

The chain uses TRBV28 and TRBJ2-3; possibly TRBD1 for D (6 bases). Germline lookup yields CDR1 MDHEN and CDR2 SYDVKM. The CDR3 is 19 residues long. Trimming shortened V by 6 bases and J by 3 bases, and 28 bases separated the two germline ends. As DNA, the CDR3 is TGTGCCAGCAGACCGAGACTGAGAAGAAGAGGGGGAGAGACAGATACGCAGTATTTT. It specifies CASRPRLRRRGGETDTQYF. The whole variable domain, remainder taken from reference TRBV28 and TRBJ2-3, is DVKVTQSSRYLVKRTGEKVFLECVQDMDHENMFWYRQDPGLGLRLIYFSYDVKMKEKGDIPEGYSVSREKKERFSLILESASTNQTSMYLCASRPRLRRRGGETDTQYFGPGTRLTVL.

The chain has TRBV4-3 and TRBJ2-2; D is ambiguous. CDR1 is LGHNA, CDR2 YSLEER, per germline. The CDR3 spans 13 residues. V was pared by 3 bases and J by 4 bases, with 6 bases between. The CDR3, as DNA: TGCGCCAGCAGCCACCGGACCACCGGGGAGCTGTTTTTT. Protein: CASSHRTTGELFF.

This clone was seen more than once but under ten times. The chain employs TRBV30 and TRBJ1-5; D gene ambiguous. The CDR3 is made up of 13 amino acids. Germline V lookup: CDR1 GTSNPN, CDR2 SVGIG (reference sequence). Trimming took 6 bases from V and 0 from J, leaving 9 bases between them. The CDR3 here is CACSDDSNQPQHF. The CDR3 region has the DNA TGTGCCTGTTCCGATGATAGCAATCAGCCCCAGCATTTT. Together with reference TRBV30 and TRBJ1-5, the CDR3 gives the full variable domain: SQTIHQWPATLVQPVGSPLSLECTVEGTSNPNLYWYRQAAGRGLQLLFYSVGIGQISSEVPQNLSASRPQDRQFILSSKKLLLSDSGFYLCACSDDSNQPQHFGDGTRLSIL.

Here the CDR3 reads CSVVWDSYNEQFF. In DNA form, the CDR3 reads TGCAGCGTTGTTTGGGACAGCTACAATGAGCAGTTCTTC. The rearrangement links TRBV29-1 to TRBJ2-1, with TRBD1 matching 7 bases. Unmatched junction bases numbered 3, after V lost 4 bases and J lost 3 bases. CDR1 is SQVTM and CDR2 is ANQGSEA in the germline V gene. The CDR3 totals 13 residues.

This clone was observed a few times. This chain connects TRBV7-9 to TRBJ2-1; no clear D. The CDR3 totals 10 residues. The germline V gene encodes CDR1 SEHNR and CDR2 FQNEAQ (reference sequence). Trimming took off 11 bases at V and 5 bases at J, with 7 bases between the two ends. The CDR3 DNA follows: TGTGCCGAAGGAAACAATGAGCAGTTCTTC. Its protein is CAEGNNEQFF.

The chain joins TRBV7-8 to TRBJ2-3; 11 bases are a match to TRBD1. The CDR3 has 14 amino acids. Germline CDR1 reads SGHVS; CDR2 reads FQNEAQ. J lost 8 bases, V lost 5 bases, and 6 bases had no gene match. CDR3: CASSGQGALFTQYF. DNA of the CDR3: TGTGCCAGCAGCGGACAGGGGGCGCTTTTTACGCAGTATTTT.

The CDR3 sequence: CASRSRGQETQYF. The CDR3 coding sequence is TGTGCCAGCCGGAGCAGGGGCCAAGAGACCCAGTACTTC. The genes are TRBV5-4 and TRBJ2-5; D possibly corresponds to TRBD1 (6 bases). The CDR3 sequence is 13 residues long. The V and J ends lost 7 bases and 1 base respectively, with 11 bases between them. Germline values: CDR1 SGHNT, CDR2 YYREEE (reference sequence).

The chain is built from TRBV7-9 and TRBJ1-5; weak D call: TRBD1 (5 bases). CDR1 is SEHNR and CDR2 is FQNEAQ in the germline V gene (reference sequence). Trimming took 4 bases from V and 7 from J, leaving 11 bases between them. The CDR3 consists of 13 residues. This CDR3 is CASSSEHRQPQHF. CDR3 nucleotide sequence: TGTGCCAGCAGCTCGGAGCACAGGCAGCCCCAGCATTTT. Full variable domain (outside the CDR3, taken from reference TRBV7-9 and TRBJ1-5): DTGVSQNPRHKITKRGQNVTFRCDPISEHNRLYWYRQTLGQGPEFLTYFQNEAQLEKSRLLSDRFSAERPKGSFSTLEIQRTEQGDSAMYLCASSSEHRQPQHFGDGTRLSIL.

This clone was counted a few times. The chain employs TRBV29-1 and TRBJ1-5; maybe TRBD1 (5 bases). The germline CDR1 and CDR2 sequences are SQVTM and ANQGSEA. With 4 bases removed from V and 5 bases from J, the gap between germline ends came to 15 bases. The CDR3 extends over 14 amino acids. This chain's CDR3 is CSVGIGGGDQPQHF. DNA for the CDR3: TGCAGCGTTGGCATTGGAGGAGGGGATCAGCCCCAGCATTTT.

The chain has TRBV7-2 and TRBJ1-1; 7 bases fit TRBD1. J lost 3 bases, V lost 5 bases, and 9 bases had no gene match. The CDR3 length is 15 residues. From germline, CDR1 is SGHTA and CDR2 FQGNSA. CDR3 sequence reads: CASSPVRGLYTEAFF. The CDR3 DNA sequence: TGTGCCAGCAGCCCCGTGAGGGGGCTTTACACTGAAGCTTTCTTT.

V and J are TRBV30 and TRBJ1-1; no reliable D call. The V gene's germline CDR1 is GTSNPN and CDR2 SVGIG (reference sequence). The CDR3 covers 12 residues. Deletions cut 2 bases from V and 3 bases from J, with 7 bases between. The CDR3 loop reads CAWSLGYTEAFF. CDR3 in DNA: TGTGCCTGGAGTTTGGGCTACACTGAAGCTTTCTTT.

On this clone itself: Other DNA sequences of this sample code for an identical CDR3. The chain couples TRBV28 to TRBJ1-2, with 7 bases matching TRBD1. The germline V gene has CDR1 MDHEN and CDR2 SYDVKM. The CDR3 is 12 amino acids. With 6 bases clipped from V and 6 bases from J, the junction kept 4 bases outside the gene matches. The CDR3 reads CASSRTGDGYTF. CDR3 in DNA: TGTGCCAGCAGCCGTACAGGGGATGGCTACACCTTC.

This clone was observed a single time. V is TRBV5-1 and J is TRBJ2-2; 12 positions agree with TRBD2. This CDR3 contains 16 residues. From germline, CDR1 is SGHRS and CDR2 YFSETQ. With V trimmed by 0 bases and J by 4 bases, 1 base remained unmatched. The DNA for the CDR3 is TGCGCCAGCAGCTTGGGACTAGCGGGAGCCACCGGGGAGCTGTTTTTT. This gives the protein CASSLGLAGATGELFF.

The table lists this clone with a few counts. The chain is built from TRBV29-1 and TRBJ2-3; 11 bases fit TRBD2. Germline CDR1 SQVTM, CDR2 ANQGSEA. The CDR3 covers 14 residues. Losses at the gene ends were 5 bases for V and 3 bases for J; bases not matched to a gene: 4. The CDR3 DNA reads as TGCAGCGTTACTAGCGGGAGAGGAACAGATACGCAGTATTTT. Amino acid sequence: CSVTSGRGTDTQYF.

The table lists this clone with a count of one. The genes are TRBV7-9 and TRBJ2-5; unclear D gene. V lost 4 bases and J lost 5, with 8 bases in between. There are 12 residues in the CDR3. CDR1 SEHNR and CDR2 FQNEAQ come from the germline V gene (reference sequence). The CDR3 here is CASSYAGETQYF. CDR3 sequence (DNA): TGTGCCAGCAGCTACGCCGGGGAGACCCAGTACTTC.

The J gene is TRBJ2-1, the V gene TRBV7-3; perhaps TRBD2 as D (6 bases). Per germline, CDR1 SGHTA and CDR2 FQGTGA. CDR3 length: 15 amino acids. Trimming left V 3 bases short and J 0 bases short, with 9 bases between. CDR3 sequence: CASSLGGTSYNEQFF. As DNA, the CDR3 is TGTGCCAGCAGCTTGGGCGGGACCTCCTACAATGAGCAGTTCTTC.

This clone appeared a few times. The chain combines TRBV30 with TRBJ2-3; TRBD2 matches 10 bases. The V gene's germline CDR1 is GTSNPN and CDR2 SVGIG (reference sequence). The CDR3 extends over 15 amino acids. Unmatched junction bases numbered 9, after V lost 5 bases and J lost 4 bases. The DNA of the CDR3 is TGTGCCTGGGACCAAGGAGCGGGAGGGTCAGATACGCAGTATTTT. Protein: CAWDQGAGGSDTQYF.

The chain recombines TRBV7-2 with TRBJ2-1; 13 bases are a match to TRBD2. CDR3 size: 16 residues. Trimming removed 4 bases from V and 4 bases from J; junction bases left unmatched: 4. Germline V gene sequence: CDR1 SGHTA, CDR2 FQGNSA. Written as DNA, the CDR3 is TGTGCCAGCAGCTACCAGGGACTAGCGGGGTACAATGAGCAGTTCTTC. Translating it yields CASSYQGLAGYNEQFF.

The V call is TRBV30, the J call TRBJ1-5; 9 bases are shared with TRBD1. J was trimmed by 7 bases and V by 2 bases; bases with no gene match: 3. The germline V gene encodes CDR1 GTSNPN and CDR2 SVGIG (reference sequence). This CDR3 is 13 amino acids long. The CDR3 DNA reads as TGTGCCTGGAGTTCGGACAGGGGACAGCCCCAGCATTTT. Translation: CAWSSDRGQPQHF.

The chain couples TRBV9 to TRBJ2-1; 11 bases line up with TRBD2. The length of the CDR3 is 15 residues. The trim removed 2 bases at V and 3 bases at J, leaving 1 base unmatched. In germline, CDR1 is SGDLS, CDR2 YYNGEE. The CDR3 is CASSVTSGDYNEQFF. Here the CDR3 DNA reads TGTGCCAGCAGCGTGACTAGCGGGGACTACAATGAGCAGTTCTTC. Full variable domain (missing parts from reference TRBV9 and TRBJ2-1): DSGVTQTPKHLITATGQRVTLRCSPRSGDLSVYWYQQSLDQGLQFLIQYYNGEERAKGNILERFSAQQFPDLHSELNLSSLELGDSALYFCASSVTSGDYNEQFFGPGTRLTVL.

CDR3: CASSLASGSGNEQFF. DNA for the CDR3: TGCGCCAGCAGCTTGGCGAGCGGGAGCGGGAACGAGCAGTTCTTC. The chain combines TRBV5-1 with TRBJ2-1, with TRBD2 matching over 8 bases. This CDR3 has 15 residues. Trimming removed 0 bases from V and 10 bases from J; junction bases left unmatched: 9. Per germline, CDR1 SGHRS and CDR2 YFSETQ.